This T cell receptor beta chain was retrieved from a study of blood T cell repertoires in COVID-19. Patients from Seattle were sampled longitudinally, starting during active infection. In the original analysis: Amplifying reference gene primers gave estimates of nucleated cell counts. TCRdb keeps only in-frame clones here, not all; method: immunoSEQ multiplex PCR. From that table come the V and J calls and clone size; the DNA was used to work out D and trimming. The sample includes roughly 130,000 clones, around nine tenths seen only once; the top ten take approximately 5%. Germline loops: CDR1 KGHSH, CDR2 LQKENI. The length of the CDR3 is 17 residues. The V gene lost 3 bases and the J gene lost 0 bases, with 15 bases spanning the gap.

The TCR originated in a man aged 55 to 70 with COVID-19, enrolled during active disease. The sequenced sample consisted of peripheral blood. The chain employs TRBV18 and TRBJ1-3; D may be TRBD1 (5 bases). The CDR3 DNA is TGTGCCAGCTCACCCACCGGCGGGGCAAGCTCTGGAAACACCATATATTTT. It encodes CASSPTGGASSGNTIYF.